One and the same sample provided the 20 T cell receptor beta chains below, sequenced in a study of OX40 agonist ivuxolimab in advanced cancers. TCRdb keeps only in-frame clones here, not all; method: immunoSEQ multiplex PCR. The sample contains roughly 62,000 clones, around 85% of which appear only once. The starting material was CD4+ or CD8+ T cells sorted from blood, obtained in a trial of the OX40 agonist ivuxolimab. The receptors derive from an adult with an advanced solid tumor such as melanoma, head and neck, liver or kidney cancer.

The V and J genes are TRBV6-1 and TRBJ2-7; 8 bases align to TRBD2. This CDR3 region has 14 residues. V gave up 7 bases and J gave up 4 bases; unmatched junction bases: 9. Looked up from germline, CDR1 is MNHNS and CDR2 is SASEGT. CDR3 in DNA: TGTGCCAGCAAAGCCAGCGGGGGAGGATACGAGCAGTACTTC. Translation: CASKASGGGYEQYF.

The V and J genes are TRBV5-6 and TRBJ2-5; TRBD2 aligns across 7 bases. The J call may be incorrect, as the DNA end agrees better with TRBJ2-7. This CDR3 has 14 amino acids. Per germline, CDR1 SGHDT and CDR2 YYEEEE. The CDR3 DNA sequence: TGTGCCAGCAGCTTGAGGGCGGGGGTCTACGAGCAGTACTTC. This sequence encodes CASSLRAGVYEQYF.

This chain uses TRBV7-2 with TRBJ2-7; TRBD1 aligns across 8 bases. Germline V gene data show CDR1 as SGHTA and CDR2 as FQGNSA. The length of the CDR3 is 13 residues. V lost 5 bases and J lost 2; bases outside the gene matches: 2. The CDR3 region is CASSTTGAYEQYF. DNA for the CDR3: TGTGCCAGCAGCACGACAGGGGCCTACGAGCAGTACTTC.

In DNA form, the CDR3 reads TGTGCCAGCAGGAAGTTCATGAACACTGAAGCTTTCTTT. Protein product: CASRKFMNTEAFF. The genes are TRBV5-8 and TRBJ1-1; D is unclear. The ends were cut back, 5 bases at V and 0 bases at J, with 8 bases in the middle. Germline V CDR1 and CDR2: SGHTS, YDEGEE. This CDR3 has 13 amino acids.

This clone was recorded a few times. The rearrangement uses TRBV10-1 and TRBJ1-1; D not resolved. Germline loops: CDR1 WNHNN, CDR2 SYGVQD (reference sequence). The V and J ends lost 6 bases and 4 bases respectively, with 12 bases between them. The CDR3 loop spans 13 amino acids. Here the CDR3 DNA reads TGCGCCAGCAGCGATGCATGGGGCACTGAAGCTTTCTTT. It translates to CASSDAWGTEAFF.

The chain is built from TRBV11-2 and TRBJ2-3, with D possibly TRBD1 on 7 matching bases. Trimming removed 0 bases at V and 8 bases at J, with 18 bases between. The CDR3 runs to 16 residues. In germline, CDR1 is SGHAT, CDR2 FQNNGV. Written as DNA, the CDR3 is TGTGCCAGCAGCTTAGATTGGGTGGCAGGGGGGCGTACGCAGTATTTT. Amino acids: CASSLDWVAGGRTQYF.

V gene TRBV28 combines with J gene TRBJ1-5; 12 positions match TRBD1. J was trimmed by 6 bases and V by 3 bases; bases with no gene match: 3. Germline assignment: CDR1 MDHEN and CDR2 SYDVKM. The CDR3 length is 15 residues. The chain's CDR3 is CASSFGTGGPQPQHF. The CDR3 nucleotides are TGTGCCAGCAGTTTCGGGACAGGGGGCCCTCAGCCCCAGCATTTT. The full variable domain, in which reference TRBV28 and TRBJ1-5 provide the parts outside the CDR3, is DVKVTQSSRYLVKRTGEKVFLECVQDMDHENMFWYRQDPGLGLRLIYFSYDVKMKEKGDIPEGYSVSREKKERFSLILESASTNQTSMYLCASSFGTGGPQPQHFGDGTRLSIL.

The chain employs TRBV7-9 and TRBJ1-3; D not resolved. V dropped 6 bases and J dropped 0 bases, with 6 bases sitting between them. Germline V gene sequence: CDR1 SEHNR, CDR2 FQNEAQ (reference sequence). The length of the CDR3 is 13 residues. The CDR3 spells CASRPSSGNTIYF. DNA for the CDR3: TGTGCCAGCAGACCGAGCTCTGGAAACACCATATATTTT.

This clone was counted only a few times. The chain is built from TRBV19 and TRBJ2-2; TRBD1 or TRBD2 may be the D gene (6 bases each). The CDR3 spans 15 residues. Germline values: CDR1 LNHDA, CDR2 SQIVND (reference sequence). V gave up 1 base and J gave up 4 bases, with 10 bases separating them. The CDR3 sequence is CASSIAGAPTGELFF. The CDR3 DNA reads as TGTGCCAGTAGTATAGCGGGGGCCCCCACCGGGGAGCTGTTTTTT.

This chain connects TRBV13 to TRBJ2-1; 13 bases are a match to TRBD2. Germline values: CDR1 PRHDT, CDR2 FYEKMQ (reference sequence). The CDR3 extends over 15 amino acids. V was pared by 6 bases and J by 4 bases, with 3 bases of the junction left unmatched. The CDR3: CASRAGLAGYNEQFF. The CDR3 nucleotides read TGTGCCAGCAGGGCGGGACTAGCGGGGTACAATGAGCAGTTCTTC.

The CDR3 here is CASSGNEQFF. The DNA for the CDR3 is TGTGCCAGCAGCGGGAATGAGCAGTTCTTC. V is TRBV14 and J is TRBJ2-1; no firm D call. This CDR3 comprises 10 residues. The V and J ends lost 5 bases and 7 bases respectively, with 3 bases between them. Germline loops: CDR1 SGHDN, CDR2 FVKESK.

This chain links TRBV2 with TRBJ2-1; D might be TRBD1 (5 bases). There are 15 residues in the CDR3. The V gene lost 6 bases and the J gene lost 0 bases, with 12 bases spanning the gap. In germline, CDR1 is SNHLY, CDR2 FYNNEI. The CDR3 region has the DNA TGTGCCAGCAGGACAGACCCCAACTCCTACAATGAGCAGTTCTTC. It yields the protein CASRTDPNSYNEQFF.

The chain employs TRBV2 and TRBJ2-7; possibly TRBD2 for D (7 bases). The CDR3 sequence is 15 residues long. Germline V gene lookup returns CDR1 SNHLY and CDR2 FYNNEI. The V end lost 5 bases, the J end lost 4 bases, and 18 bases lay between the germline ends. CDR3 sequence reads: CASSMGGMRGYEQYF. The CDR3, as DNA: TGTGCCAGCAGTATGGGAGGGATGAGGGGGTACGAGCAGTACTTC.

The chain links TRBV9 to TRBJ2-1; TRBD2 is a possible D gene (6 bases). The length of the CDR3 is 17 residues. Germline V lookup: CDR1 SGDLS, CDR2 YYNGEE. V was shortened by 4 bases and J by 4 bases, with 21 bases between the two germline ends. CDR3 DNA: TGTGCCAGCAGCCCCCAGCCCGGAGGGCCGGCTTACAATGAGCAGTTCTTC. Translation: CASSPQPGGPAYNEQFF.

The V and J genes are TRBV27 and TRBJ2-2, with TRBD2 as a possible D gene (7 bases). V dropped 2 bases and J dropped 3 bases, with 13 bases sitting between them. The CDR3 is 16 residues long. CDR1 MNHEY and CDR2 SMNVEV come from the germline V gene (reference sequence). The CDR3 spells CASSLRGGGYTGELFF. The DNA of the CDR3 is TGTGCCAGCAGTTTACGAGGGGGAGGGTACACCGGGGAGCTGTTTTTT.

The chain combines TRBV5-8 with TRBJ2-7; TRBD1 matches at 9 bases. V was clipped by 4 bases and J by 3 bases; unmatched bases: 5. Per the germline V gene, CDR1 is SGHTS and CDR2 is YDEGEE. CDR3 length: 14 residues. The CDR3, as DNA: TGTGCCAGCAGCGGCCGGGACAGGGTCTACGAGCAGTACTTC. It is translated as CASSGRDRVYEQYF. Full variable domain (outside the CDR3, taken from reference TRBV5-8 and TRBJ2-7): EAGVTQSPTHLIKTRGQQATLRCSPISGHTSVYWYQQALGLGLQFLLWYDEGEERNRGNFPPRFSGRQFPNYSSELNVNALELEDSALYLCASSGRDRVYEQYFGPGTRLTVT.

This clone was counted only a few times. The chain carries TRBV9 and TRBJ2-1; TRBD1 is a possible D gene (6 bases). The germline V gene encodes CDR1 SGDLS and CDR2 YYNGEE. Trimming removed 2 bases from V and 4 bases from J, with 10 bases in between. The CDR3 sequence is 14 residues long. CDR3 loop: CASSVVGGYNEQFF. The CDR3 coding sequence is TGTGCCAGCAGCGTCGTAGGGGGTTACAATGAGCAGTTCTTC.

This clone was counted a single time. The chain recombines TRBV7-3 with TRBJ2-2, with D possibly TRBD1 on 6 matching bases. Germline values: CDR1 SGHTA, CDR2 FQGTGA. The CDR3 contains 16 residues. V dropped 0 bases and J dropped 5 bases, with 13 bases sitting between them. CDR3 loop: CASSLTSQGLTGELFF. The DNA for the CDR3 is TGTGCCAGCAGCTTAACATCCCAGGGGCTTACCGGGGAGCTGTTTTTT.

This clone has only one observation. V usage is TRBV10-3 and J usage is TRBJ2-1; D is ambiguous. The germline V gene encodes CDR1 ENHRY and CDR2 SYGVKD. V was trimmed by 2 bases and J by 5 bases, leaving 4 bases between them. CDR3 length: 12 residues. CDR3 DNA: TGTGCCATCAGTGAGCTGGACAATGAGCAGTTCTTC. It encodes CAISELDNEQFF.

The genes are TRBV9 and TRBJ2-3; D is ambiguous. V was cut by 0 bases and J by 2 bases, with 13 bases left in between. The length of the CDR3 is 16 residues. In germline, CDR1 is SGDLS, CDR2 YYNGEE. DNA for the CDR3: TGTGCCAGCAGCGTAGATCCCGAGGCCTTCACAGATACGCAGTATTTT. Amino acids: CASSVDPEAFTDTQYF. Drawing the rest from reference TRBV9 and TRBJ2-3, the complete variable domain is DSGVTQTPKHLITATGQRVTLRCSPRSGDLSVYWYQQSLDQGLQFLIQYYNGEERAKGNILERFSAQQFPDLHSELNLSSLELGDSALYFCASSVDPEAFTDTQYFGPGTRLTVL.